The 8 T cell receptor beta chains below come from one sample, sequenced in a study of T cell repertoires in cytomegalovirus infection. Using its own MiXCR run on the reads, TCRdb lists one record per CDR3 protein. The repertoire holds around 740,000 distinct CDR3 sequences, with under 40% as singletons. The sample consisted of PBMCs. The receptor source for this set is a human donor in good health (CMV status not recorded). Some clones in this sample may be carry-over from other donors' samples.

J is TRBJ1-1 and V is TRBV6-5; 7 positions agree with TRBD1. V was clipped by 0 bases and J by 2 bases; unmatched bases: 15. The CDR3 loop spans 19 amino acids. Germline CDR1 is MNHEY and CDR2 is SVGAGI. CDR3 DNA sequence: TGTGCCAGCAGTTACTCGAGGGGAGGGGGCTCGAGAAAAAACACTGAAGCTTTCTTT. Residues: CASSYSRGGGSRKNTEAFF.

This clonotype was detected only a few times. The V and J genes are TRBV2 and TRBJ2-7, with a tentative D call TRBD1 (7 bases). This CDR3 is built from 13 residues. V dropped 6 bases and J dropped 3 bases, with 12 bases sitting between them. From germline, CDR1 is SNHLY and CDR2 FYNNEI. This CDR3 is CASRGGGGYEQYF. The CDR3 nucleotides are TGTGCCAGCAGAGGAGGGGGCGGCTACGAGCAGTACTTC.

A single count supports this clonotype. CDR3 amino acids: CASSVGSGPNYGYTF. CDR3 in DNA: TGTGCCAGCAGCGTAGGCAGCGGCCCTAACTATGGCTACACCTTC. The chain employs TRBV9 and TRBJ1-2; D gene unclear. The V end was cut by 0 bases, the J end by 0 bases, with 9 bases between. The CDR3 is 15 residues long. Germline V gene data show CDR1 as SGDLS and CDR2 as YYNGEE.

V gene TRBV20-1 combines with J gene TRBJ2-5; D is possibly TRBD2 (5 bases). The germline V gene has CDR1 DFQATT and CDR2 SNEGSKA (reference sequence). The CDR3 length is 14 residues. V gave up 0 bases and J gave up 5 bases, with 13 bases separating them. The CDR3 loop is CSARDPIREETQYF. The CDR3 bases are TGCAGTGCTAGAGATCCCATTAGGGAGGAGACCCAGTACTTC.

This clonotype was seen a few times. This chain connects TRBV28 to TRBJ1-2; 10 bases line up with TRBD1. The J segment lost 6 bases and the V segment lost 5 bases, leaving 21 bases of the junction unmatched. Germline V gives CDR1 MDHEN, CDR2 SYDVKM. This CDR3 has 19 residues. The DNA for the CDR3 is TGTGCCAGCAGTCCCTCCAGGGGCGGGACAGGGGTATTCAAGGATGGCTACACCTTC. Amino acid sequence: CASSPSRGGTGVFKDGYTF.

This clonotype was counted between two and nine times. The V call is TRBV12-3 or TRBV12-4, the J call TRBJ2-7; the D is unclear. V was pared by 8 bases and J by 2 bases, with 16 bases between. CDR3 length: 14 residues. The DNA for the CDR3 is TGTGCCAGCGGGTCCCCCGTGGGGACCTACGAGCAGTACTTC. Protein sequence: CASGSPVGTYEQYF.

Written as DNA, the CDR3 is TGTGCCAGCACCTTGGGGGAGGGGAGCACCGGGGAGCTGTTTTTT. It translates to CASTLGEGSTGELFF. This sequence joins TRBV12-3 or TRBV12-4 and TRBJ2-2; 7 nucleotides match TRBD2. The ends lost 7 bases at V and 4 bases at J; junction bases unmatched: 9. The CDR3 is 15 amino acids.

A few counts support this clonotype. The chain uses TRBV28 and TRBJ1-6; 9 bases map to TRBD1. The germline V gene has CDR1 MDHEN and CDR2 SYDVKM. V shed 6 bases and J 10 bases; nucleotides not matched to a gene: 10. CDR3 length: 15 amino acids. The CDR3 spells CASSQSGTGRSPLHF. Written as DNA, the CDR3 is TGTGCCAGCAGCCAATCCGGGACAGGGAGGTCACCCCTCCACTTT.